This T cell receptor (beta chain) was profiled in a study of response to subunit inactivated influenza vaccine. Whole-study findings and limits: There was a suggestion from the authors that each seasonal influenza vaccination recruits few new T cells.

Points on this clonotype: Its antigen is undetermined.

TCRdb used MiXCR to reprocess the RT-PCR reads, holding one entry per CDR3 protein. This table has about 500,000 distinct CDR3 sequences, 15% to 20% appearing once. The CDR3 is 12 residues long. Looked up from germline, CDR1 is DFQATT and CDR2 is SNEGSKA (reference sequence). V and J are TRBV20-1 and TRBJ1-1; D unresolved. The material was CD4+ T cells sorted from PBMCs, obtained around 2 years after vaccination. The sequence was collected from a man aged 50 to 75 who received an inactivated influenza vaccine. The CDR3 DNA sequence: TGCAGGTTCAGAGGGAGGGACACTGAAGCTTTCTTT. Amino acid sequence: CRFRGRDTEAFF.